This T cell receptor (beta chain) was documented in a study of cytomegalovirus exposure and HLA in healthy donors (dated by TCRdb to 2016 to 2017). Study-level background: An earlier analysis of some 500 of the donors reported 250 to 300 Gb of sequence data and 100 million to 130 million unique TCR beta sequences from approximately 180 million T cells. The study profiled the T cell repertoires of about 720 subjects by immunosequencing and related them to cytomegalovirus serostatus. Of the roughly 390 genotyped donors, roughly 76% were placed in the genetic ancestry cluster associated with self-reported Caucasian donors. All discovery cohort repertoires had been generated on a single sequencing platform. To study patterns of TCR occurrence, a later analysis re-analyzed previously published TCR beta repertoires from under 750 donors and added high-resolution HLA genotyping. The number of donors typed differed by locus, with about 629-630 for A, B, C, DRB1 and DQB1, roughly 520 for DQA1, nearly 610 for DPA1, and roughly 450 for DPB1. Donor age, sex, ethnicity and CMV serostatus were compiled together with the repertoire data. An early release covering some 640 HLA-typed donors comprised about 300 gigabases of sequencing data and tens of millions of unique TCR sequences. Because of strong linkage in the cohort, roughly five DR-DQ haplotypes were treated as single units for association and clustering. A separate validation cohort of roughly 120 different subjects was used in addition to the approximately 670-subject first cohort. Genome-wide SNP genotypes for about three fifths of the roughly 700 donors were used in a later genetic analysis, which treated that subset as a discovery cohort. Among roughly 400 genotyped donors of the cohort, an average of about 220,000 unique TCR beta nucleotide sequences was sequenced per donor, of which approximately 18% were non-productive. To predict cytomegalovirus infection status, the study brought together high-throughput TCR immunosequencing, statistical association of individual TCRs with disease status, and machine learning. To decide whether each TCR beta V gene segment behaved as functional or pseudogenic, an earlier analysis of nearly 600 of the donors relied on high-throughput TCR beta sequencing. Rather than drawing on any new phenotypic data, the later analysis identified candidate immune exposures from TCR beta sequences and the way those sequences occurred across donors. HLA typing covered class I and class II loci at four-digit resolution. The study was designed to test whether signatures of past pathogen exposure could be identified by cataloging public T cell receptors.

Libraries were constructed by the immunoSEQ multiplex PCR assay. A mixture of 60 forward primers for TCR Vbeta segments and 13 reverse primers for TCR Jbeta segments was used in the multiplex PCR. The CDR3 region of rearranged TCR beta genes was amplified from genomic DNA by a multiplex PCR assay. On the Illumina HiSeq System, the amplified TCR beta libraries were sequenced as 87-base-pair reads. The original methods were these. In a later analysis, roughly 80 million unique TCR beta chains were counted across the 500 to 700 repertoires, and some 10 million of these chains were shared by at least two donors. Raw reads were error-corrected and collapsed into unique sequences by a nearest-neighbor algorithm in which closely related sequences were merged to remove PCR and sequencing errors. To assign V, D and J gene segments, CDR3 sequences were aligned to IMGT reference sequences. For a sequence to be retained, a match of at least six nucleotides was required to both a V gene segment and a J gene segment. A rearrangement was called productive if the CDR3 had no stop codons and remained in frame with V and J, and every other rearrangement was called non-productive. Following IMGT convention, CDR3 was defined as the stretch from the second conserved V-encoded cysteine up to the conserved J-encoded phenylalanine. In an earlier analysis of around 540 of the donors, sequences lacking an unambiguous match to a single V gene segment were excluded. An earlier analysis of over 450 of the donors classified V segments as functional when productive rearrangements were above 56.7% and as segregating when the standard deviation between donors was above 5%. To diagnose cytomegalovirus status from the catalog of TCR beta chain sequences, a statistical classification framework was built. A later analysis assigned V and J genes by comparing TCR nucleotide sequences with IMGT/GENE-DB human TR gene sequences. The TCRdist pipeline was used in a later analysis to assign CDR3 sequences and most-parsimonious VDJ recombination scenarios. In a later analysis, each TCR beta chain was defined by its CDR3 amino acid sequence together with its V-gene family, and reads without a unique V-gene family were excluded. In a later analysis, 550 to 650 highly shared, low-generation-probability nucleotide sequences were removed to address suspected cross-contamination and a sequencing artifact. In a later analysis, a clonal expansion index was calculated for each public chain from normalized within-repertoire ranks of inferred template counts. In a later analysis, generation probabilities were computed with a VDJ recombination model fitted to out-of-frame rearrangements, and the resulting probabilities were checked against IGoR. In a later analysis, hypergeometric tests were used to score TCR-TCR, TCR-HLA and TCR-CMV co-occurrence, with a repertoire-size bias correction applied to TCR pairs. To estimate false discovery rates, a later analysis permuted the HLA or CMV assignments 20 times. In a later analysis, co-occurring TCRs were grouped with DBSCAN, and TCRdist sequence similarity was added when clustering was performed within HLA-allele-positive subsets. Repertoires with fewer than 30,000 or more than 120,000 public chains were left out of co-occurrence clustering, as were a few repertoires with anomalous nucleotide sharing. Not all clones reach the TCRdb copy of this immuneACCESS table, which keeps in-frame sequences only. Checked studies attribute under half of the gap to unresolved V genes and leave the rest unexplained. For V, J and clone size, that table is used; D and trimming come from the DNA. The sample yields 110,000 to 150,000 clones; roughly 80% were counted once. 3% to 3.5% of the sample comes from the top ten.

The cohort was made up of about 610 healthy bone marrow donors. All cohort members were sampled while nominally healthy, although unrecorded immune exposures were likely present. The donor was CMV seronegative and was included in the group of under 450 seronegative cohort members. A peripheral blood sample was collected from each donor, and TCR beta sequencing was performed on peripheral blood mononuclear cells. The Qiagen DNeasy Blood Extraction Kit was used to extract genomic DNA from the blood cell samples. The CDR1 and CDR2 encoded by the germline V gene are SGHVS and FNYEAQ. Trimming takes 2 bases from V and 5 bases from J, and the germline ends sit 19 bases apart. The CDR3 covers 16 residues, taking in both the cysteine and the phenylalanine. Only the CDR3 DNA stays, 48 bases, in frame from base 1. Remarks on this clone: This receptor's antigen is unknown. No much larger clonotype is one base removed from it; base qualities were not supplied.

Points the paper makes about the study in general: When HLA alleles, especially DR and DQ, strongly co-occurred, attributing TCR associations to individual alleles was difficult. V-gene and J-gene trimming of TCR beta chains was associated with a missense DCLRE1C variant in a later genetic analysis, and the association was replicated in an independent cohort. Linkage disequilibrium might explain the correlated functional status among segregating V segments, but an unknown experimental factor could not be ruled out. Cytomegalovirus status was reported to be diagnosed by the classifier with high specificity and sensitivity in both the original and validation cohorts. Most TCR sequences were seen in very few donors, while some public TCRs were found in many individuals. It was suggested by the authors that the approach could potentially be generalized to other disease states and immunological phenotypes. Compared with equally common non-associated chains, HLA-associated TCR beta chains in a later analysis were more clonally expanded and had lower generation probabilities. In a later genetic analysis, fewer N-insertions in productive TCRs were reported among donors in an Asian-associated ancestry cluster than the roughly 700-donor mean. In a later analysis, TCR association rates were found to vary across HLA loci, with the most associated TCRs seen for DRB1 alleles and the fewest for HLA-C alleles. According to a later analysis, most CMV-associated TCR beta chains appeared to be HLA-restricted, and the HLA associations seemed to be driven largely by CMV exposure. In this cohort, only TCR beta chains were sequenced, and detectable features were limited by the absence of alpha or paired-chain data. HLA typing was unavailable for some donors at each locus, so association tests used only the typed subset. Seventeen rarely observed V segments, including chromosome 9 orphons, were excluded from the earlier analysis of about 610 of the donors because counts were too low. A group of highly shared sequence variants was considered likely to be a technical artifact of the sequencing pipeline. A later analysis associated about 16,000 TCR beta sequences with specific HLA alleles at a false discovery rate of 0.05. The study listed approximately 160 TCR beta chains as associated with cytomegalovirus. In vitro tests confirmed that a few of the cytomegalovirus-associated TCR beta chains recognize cytomegalovirus antigens. Several of the top co-occurrence clusters appeared to be linked to parvovirus B19, influenza, CMV and Epstein-Barr virus, according to a later analysis. Roughly uniform sequencing depth across donors was assumed in presence/absence analyses, although this assumption may not hold. In an earlier analysis of around 600 of the donors, most TCR beta V segments were observed in productive rearrangements about 87% or about 30% of the time, broadly matching IMGT annotations. A further reported finding was that TCR beta sequences accurately predicted the HLA-A and HLA-B alleles for most subjects in the first cohort. Because the 87-base-pair reads could not distinguish some IMGT-functional V segments, including TRBV6-2 and TRBV6-3, those segments were excluded. For the cohort, immune exposure information was limited to CMV serostatus.

Sequencing used PBMCs. This sequence was found in a man aged 40-55 years in good health and CMV-seronegative. The chain couples TRBV7-6 to TRBJ2-7, with TRBD2 tentatively as D gene (5 bases match). The CDR3 is CASSLQLPGISHEQYF. DNA sequence: TGTGCCAGCAGCTTACAACTGCCGGGAATATCCCACGAGCAGTACTTC. The full variable domain, with segments outside the CDR3 supplied by the reference TRBV7-6 and TRBJ2-7 proteins, appears as GAGVSQSPRYKVTKRGQDVALRCDPISGHVSLYWYRQALGQGPEFLTYFNYEAQQDKSGLPNDRFSAERPEGSISTLTIQRTEQRDSAMYRCASSLQLPGISHEQYFGPGTRLTVT.